This TCR beta chain was sequenced during a study of T cell responses to AZD1222 COVID-19 vaccine. Study findings and constraints: Spike-specific TCR repertoires showed rising breadth and depth after two AZD1222 doses. Donors in the cohort were predominantly white British and more often female, and clonal diversity was possibly underestimated. The study sampled repertoires only after the peak T cell response. Distributed over spike, vaccine-associated CD4 TCRs predominated at 160-218 and 743-854.

Worth noting for this clone: Its specificity is not known.

The germline V and J ends were trimmed by 6 bases and 4 bases, with 21 bases remaining between them. The germline CDR1 and CDR2 sequences are ENHRY and SYGVKD. The CDR3 has 16 residues. The table came from immunoSEQ multiplex PCR; TCRdb's copy has only in-frame clones and leaves some out. The sample lists tens of thousands of clones, approximately 83% seen once, with over 13% in the top ten. This receptor was taken from an adult in good health. The sample here was peripheral blood, taken on day 0 of AZD1222 vaccination. The V gene is TRBV10-3, the J gene TRBJ2-5; possible D gene TRBD2, 5 bases. CDR3 loop: CAISPIRTDGGETQYF. The CDR3 DNA is TGTGCCATCAGCCCAATCCGGACGGACGGAGGAGAGACCCAGTACTTC.